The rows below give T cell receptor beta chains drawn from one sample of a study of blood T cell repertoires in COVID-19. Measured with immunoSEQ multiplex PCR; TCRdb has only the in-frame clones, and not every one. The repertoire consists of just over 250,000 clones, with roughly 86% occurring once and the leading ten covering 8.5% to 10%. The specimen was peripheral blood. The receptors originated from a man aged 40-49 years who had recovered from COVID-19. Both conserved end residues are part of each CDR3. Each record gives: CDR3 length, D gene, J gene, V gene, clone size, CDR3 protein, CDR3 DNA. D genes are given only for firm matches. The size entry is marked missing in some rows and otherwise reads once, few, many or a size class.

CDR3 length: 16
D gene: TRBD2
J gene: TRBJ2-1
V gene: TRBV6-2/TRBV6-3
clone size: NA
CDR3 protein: CASSYVQGLASHEQFF
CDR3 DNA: TGTGCCAGCAGTTACGTTCAGGGACTAGCATCTCATGAGCAGTTCTTC

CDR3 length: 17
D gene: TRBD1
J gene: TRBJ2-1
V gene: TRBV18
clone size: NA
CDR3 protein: CASSPPRQGAIYNEQFF
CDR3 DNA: TGTGCCAGCTCACCACCGCGGCAGGGGGCGATATACAATGAGCAGTTCTTC

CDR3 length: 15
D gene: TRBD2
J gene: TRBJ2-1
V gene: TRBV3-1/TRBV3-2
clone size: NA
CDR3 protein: CASSVPSGLEAEQFF
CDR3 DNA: TGTGCCAGCAGCGTCCCTAGCGGCCTCGAAGCGGAGCAGTTCTTC

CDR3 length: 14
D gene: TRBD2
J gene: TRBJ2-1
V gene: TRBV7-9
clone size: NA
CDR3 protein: CASSLTSGGNEQFF
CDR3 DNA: TGTGCCAGCAGCTTAACTAGCGGGGGTAATGAGCAGTTCTTC

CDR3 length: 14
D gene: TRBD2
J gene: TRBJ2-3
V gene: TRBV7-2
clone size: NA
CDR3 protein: CASSLGLASDTQYF
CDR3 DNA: TGTGCCAGCAGCCTGGGACTAGCCTCAGATACGCAGTATTTT

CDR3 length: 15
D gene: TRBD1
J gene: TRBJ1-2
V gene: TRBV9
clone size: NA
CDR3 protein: CASSPTPGTGVGYTF
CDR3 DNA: TGTGCCAGCAGCCCGACACCCGGGACAGGGGTAGGCTACACCTTC

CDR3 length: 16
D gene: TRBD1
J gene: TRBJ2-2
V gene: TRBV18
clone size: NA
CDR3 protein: CASSPQGQGYTGELFF
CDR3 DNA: TGTGCCAGCTCACCGCAGGGACAGGGTTACACCGGGGAGCTGTTTTTT

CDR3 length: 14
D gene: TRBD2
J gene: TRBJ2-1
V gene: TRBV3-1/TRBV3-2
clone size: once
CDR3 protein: CASRGLAGKNEQFF
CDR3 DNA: TGTGCCAGCCGAGGGCTAGCGGGGAAGAATGAGCAGTTCTTC

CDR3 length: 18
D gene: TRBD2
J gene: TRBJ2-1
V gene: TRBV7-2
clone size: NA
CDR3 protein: CASSLLAGGFRSYNEQFF
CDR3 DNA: TGTGCCAGCAGCCTACTAGCGGGGGGATTCCGCTCCTACAATGAGCAGTTCTTC

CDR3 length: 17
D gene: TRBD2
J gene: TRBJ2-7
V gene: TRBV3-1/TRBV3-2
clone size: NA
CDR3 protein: CASSQVASGRARYEQYF
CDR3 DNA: TGTGCCAGCAGCCAAGTTGCTAGCGGGCGTGCCCGCTACGAGCAGTACTTC

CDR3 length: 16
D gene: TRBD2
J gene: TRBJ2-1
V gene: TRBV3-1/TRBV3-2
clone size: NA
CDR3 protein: CASSQERGTGGNEQFF
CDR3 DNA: TGTGCCAGCAGCCAAGAACGGGGAACGGGGGGCAATGAGCAGTTCTTC

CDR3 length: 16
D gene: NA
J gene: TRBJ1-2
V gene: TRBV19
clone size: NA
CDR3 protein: CASSIAHSATGSGYTF
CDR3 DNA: TGTGCCAGTAGTATAGCCCACTCCGCAACAGGAAGTGGCTACACCTTC

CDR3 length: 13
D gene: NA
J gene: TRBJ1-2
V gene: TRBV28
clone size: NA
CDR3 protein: CASSPGGAGGYTF
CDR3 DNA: TGTGCCAGCAGTCCGGGGGGGGCGGGTGGCTACACCTTC

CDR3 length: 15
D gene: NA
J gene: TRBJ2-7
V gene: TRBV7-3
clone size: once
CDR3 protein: CASSLIPGGRYEQYF
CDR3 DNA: TGTGCCAGCAGCTTAATCCCGGGGGGCCGCTACGAGCAGTACTTC

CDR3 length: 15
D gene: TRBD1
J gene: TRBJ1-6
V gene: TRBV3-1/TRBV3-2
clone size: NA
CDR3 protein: CASSEATGPNSPLHF
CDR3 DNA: TGTGCCAGCAGCGAAGCGACAGGGCCGAATTCACCCCTCCACTTT

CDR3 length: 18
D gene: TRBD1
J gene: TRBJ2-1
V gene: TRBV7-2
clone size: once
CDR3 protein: CASSLRQGAVMLNNEQFF
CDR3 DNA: TGTGCCAGCAGCTTAAGACAGGGGGCTGTGATGCTAAACAATGAGCAGTTCTTC

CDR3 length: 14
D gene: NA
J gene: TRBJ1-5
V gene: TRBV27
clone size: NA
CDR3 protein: CASSLKQYNQPQHF
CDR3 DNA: TGTGCCAGCAGTTTAAAACAGTACAATCAGCCCCAGCATTTT

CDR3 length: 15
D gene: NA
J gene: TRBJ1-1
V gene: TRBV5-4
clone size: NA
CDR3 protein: CASTSGLVADTEAFF
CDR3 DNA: TGTGCCAGCACCTCAGGACTGGTCGCGGACACTGAAGCTTTCTTT

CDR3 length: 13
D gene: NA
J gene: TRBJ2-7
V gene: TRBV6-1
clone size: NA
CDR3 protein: CASSETKAHEQYF
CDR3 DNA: TGTGCCAGCAGTGAAACTAAGGCCCACGAGCAGTACTTC

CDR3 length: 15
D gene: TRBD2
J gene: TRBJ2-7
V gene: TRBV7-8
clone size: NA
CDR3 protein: CASNPLSGSLNEQYF
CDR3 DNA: TGTGCCAGCAATCCGCTAAGCGGGAGCCTTAACGAGCAGTACTTC

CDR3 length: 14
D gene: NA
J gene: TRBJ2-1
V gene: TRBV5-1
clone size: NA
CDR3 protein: CASSPPGQYNEQFF
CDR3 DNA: TGCGCCAGCAGCCCGCCTGGACAGTACAATGAGCAGTTCTTC

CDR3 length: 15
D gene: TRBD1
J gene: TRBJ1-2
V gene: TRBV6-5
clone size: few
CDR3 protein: CASSYVQGVGYGYTF
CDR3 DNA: TGTGCCAGCAGTTACGTACAGGGGGTTGGATATGGCTACACCTTC

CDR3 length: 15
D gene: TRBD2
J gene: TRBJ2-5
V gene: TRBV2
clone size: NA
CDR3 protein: CASSEGGGRQETQYF
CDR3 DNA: TGTGCCAGCAGTGAAGGGGGCGGGAGACAAGAGACCCAGTACTTC

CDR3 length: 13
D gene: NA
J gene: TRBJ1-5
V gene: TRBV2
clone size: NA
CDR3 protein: CASSEGGRGAQHF
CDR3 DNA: TGTGCCAGCAGTGAAGGCGGACGGGGGGCCCAGCATTTT

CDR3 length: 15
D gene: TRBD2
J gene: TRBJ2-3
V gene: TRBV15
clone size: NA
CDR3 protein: CATSRYGLEVNTQYF
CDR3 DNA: TGTGCCACCAGCCGATATGGACTAGAGGTGAATACGCAGTATTTT

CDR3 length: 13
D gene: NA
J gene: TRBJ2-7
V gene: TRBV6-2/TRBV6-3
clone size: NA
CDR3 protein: CASSYLSAYEQYF
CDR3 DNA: TGTGCCAGCAGTTACCTGTCGGCCTACGAGCAGTACTTC

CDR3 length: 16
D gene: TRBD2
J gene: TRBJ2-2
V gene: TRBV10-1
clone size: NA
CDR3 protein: CASSETAGGLAGELFF
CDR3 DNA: TGCGCCAGCAGTGAAACGGCGGGGGGGCTCGCCGGGGAGCTGTTTTTT

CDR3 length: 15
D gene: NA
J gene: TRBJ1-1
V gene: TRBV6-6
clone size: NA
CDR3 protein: CASSYNRAGNTEAFF
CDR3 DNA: TGTGCCAGCAGTTACAACAGGGCAGGAAACACTGAAGCTTTCTTT

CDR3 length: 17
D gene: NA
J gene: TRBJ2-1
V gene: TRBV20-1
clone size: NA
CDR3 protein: CSASVGLGGSSYNEQFF
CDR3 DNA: TGCAGTGCTAGTGTCGGACTAGGGGGAAGCTCCTACAATGAGCAGTTCTTC

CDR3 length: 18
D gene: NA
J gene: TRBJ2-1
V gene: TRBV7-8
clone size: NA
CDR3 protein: CASSPPNVRAHNPNEQFF
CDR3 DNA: TGTGCCAGCAGCCCCCCGAATGTACGTGCCCACAACCCCAATGAGCAGTTCTTC

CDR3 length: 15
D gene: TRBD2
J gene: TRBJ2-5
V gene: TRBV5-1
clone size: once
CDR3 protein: CASRQILAGQETQYF
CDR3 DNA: TGCGCCAGCCGACAGATACTAGCGGGCCAAGAGACCCAGTACTTC

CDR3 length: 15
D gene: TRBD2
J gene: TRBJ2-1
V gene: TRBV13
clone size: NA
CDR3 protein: CASSSISGGKNEQFF
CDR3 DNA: TGTGCCAGCAGCTCTATTAGCGGGGGTAAGAATGAGCAGTTCTTC

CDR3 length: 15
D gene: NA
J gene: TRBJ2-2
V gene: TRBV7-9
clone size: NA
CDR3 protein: CASSPLVGATGELFF
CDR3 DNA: TGTGCCAGCAGCCCCCTAGTTGGGGCAACCGGGGAGCTGTTTTTT

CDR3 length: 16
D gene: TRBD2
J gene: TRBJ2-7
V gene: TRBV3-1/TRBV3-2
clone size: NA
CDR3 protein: CASSQVLTSGRYEQYF
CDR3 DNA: TGTGCCAGCAGCCAAGTTCTGACTAGCGGGAGGTACGAGCAGTACTTC

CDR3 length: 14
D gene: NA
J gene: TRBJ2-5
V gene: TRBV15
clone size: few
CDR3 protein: CATSTAGKGETQYF
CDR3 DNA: TGTGCCACCAGCACGGCCGGGAAAGGAGAGACCCAGTACTTC

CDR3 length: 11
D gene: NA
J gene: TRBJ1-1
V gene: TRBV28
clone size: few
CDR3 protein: CASRGRTEAFF
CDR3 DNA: TGTGCCAGCAGGGGAAGGACAGAAGCTTTCTTT

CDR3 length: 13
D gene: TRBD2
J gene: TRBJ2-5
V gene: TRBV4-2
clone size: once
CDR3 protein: CASNLGEGETQYF
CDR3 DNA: TGTGCCAGCAACCTGGGGGAGGGCGAGACCCAGTACTTC

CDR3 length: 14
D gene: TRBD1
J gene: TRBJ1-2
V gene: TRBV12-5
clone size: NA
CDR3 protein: CASGSGQGYYGYTF
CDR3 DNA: TGTGCTAGTGGCTCGGGACAGGGGTACTATGGCTACACCTTC

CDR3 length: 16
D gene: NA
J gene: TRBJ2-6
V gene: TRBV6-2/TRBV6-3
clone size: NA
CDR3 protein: CASSYSPGSGANVLTF
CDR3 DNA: TGTGCCAGCAGTTACTCCCCAGGCTCTGGGGCCAACGTCCTGACTTTC

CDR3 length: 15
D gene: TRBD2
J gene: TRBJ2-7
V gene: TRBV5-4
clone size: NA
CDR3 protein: CASSLNSGSITEQYF
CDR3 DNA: TGTGCCAGCAGCCTTAATAGCGGGAGTATTACCGAGCAGTACTTC

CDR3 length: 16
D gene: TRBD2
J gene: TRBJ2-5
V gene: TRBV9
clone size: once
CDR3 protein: CASSEGPGLAKVTQYF
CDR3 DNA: TGTGCCAGCAGTGAAGGTCCGGGACTAGCCAAGGTGACCCAGTACTTC

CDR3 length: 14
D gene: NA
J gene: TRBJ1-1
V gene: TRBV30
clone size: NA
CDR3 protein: CAWSKGDLNTEAFF
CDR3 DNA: TGTGCCTGGAGTAAGGGAGACCTGAACACTGAAGCTTTCTTT

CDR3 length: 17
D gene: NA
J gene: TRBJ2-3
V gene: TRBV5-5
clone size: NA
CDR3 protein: CASSLAPSMGATDTQYF
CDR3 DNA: TGTGCCAGCAGCCTTGCCCCCTCGATGGGCGCCACAGATACGCAGTATTTT

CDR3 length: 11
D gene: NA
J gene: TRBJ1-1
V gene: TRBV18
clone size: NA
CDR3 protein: CASSRRTEAFF
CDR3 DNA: TGTGCCAGCTCACGGCGGACTGAAGCTTTCTTT

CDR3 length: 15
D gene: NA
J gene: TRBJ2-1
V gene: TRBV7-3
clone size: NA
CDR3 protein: CASSSQMGLYNEQFF
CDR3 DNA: TGTGCCAGCAGCTCCCAGATGGGCCTTTACAATGAGCAGTTCTTC

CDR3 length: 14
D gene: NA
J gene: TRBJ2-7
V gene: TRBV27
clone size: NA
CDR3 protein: CASSLGTPTYEQYF
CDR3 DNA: TGTGCCAGCAGCCTTGGGACTCCTACCTACGAGCAGTACTTC

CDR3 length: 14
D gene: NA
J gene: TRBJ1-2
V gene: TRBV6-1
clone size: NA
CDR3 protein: CASSEAGGEYGYTF
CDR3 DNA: TGTGCCAGCAGTGAAGCTGGGGGGGAGTATGGCTACACCTTC

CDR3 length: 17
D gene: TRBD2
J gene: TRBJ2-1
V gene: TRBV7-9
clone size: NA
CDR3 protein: CASSSPVAGGPHNEQFF
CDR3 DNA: TGTGCCAGCAGCTCTCCCGTAGCGGGGGGGCCCCACAATGAGCAGTTCTTC

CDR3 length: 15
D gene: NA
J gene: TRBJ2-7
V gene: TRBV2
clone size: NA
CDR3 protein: CASSEWAAGGYEQYF
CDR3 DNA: TGTGCCAGCAGTGAGTGGGCGGCAGGAGGGTACGAGCAGTACTTC

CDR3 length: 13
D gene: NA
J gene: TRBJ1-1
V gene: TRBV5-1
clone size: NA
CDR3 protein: CASSLVTGEEAFF
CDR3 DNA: TGCGCCAGCAGTTTGGTGACAGGAGAAGAAGCTTTCTTT

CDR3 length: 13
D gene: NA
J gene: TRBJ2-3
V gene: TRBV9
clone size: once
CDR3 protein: CASSPRGTDTQYF
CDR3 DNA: TGTGCCAGCAGCCCCCGGGGCACAGATACGCAGTATTTT

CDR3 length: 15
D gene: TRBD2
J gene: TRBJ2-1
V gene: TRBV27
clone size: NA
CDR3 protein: CASSLMGGTHNEQFF
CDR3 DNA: TGTGCCAGCAGTTTAATGGGGGGGACTCACAATGAGCAGTTCTTC

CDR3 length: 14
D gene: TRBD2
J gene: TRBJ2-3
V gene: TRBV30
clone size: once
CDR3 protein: CAWSVSLAGDTQYF
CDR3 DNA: TGTGCCTGGAGTGTTTCGCTAGCGGGAGATACGCAGTATTTT

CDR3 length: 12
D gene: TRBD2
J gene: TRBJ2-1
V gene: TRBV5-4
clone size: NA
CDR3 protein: CASSLGLAEQFF
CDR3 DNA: TGTGCCAGCAGCTTGGGACTAGCGGAGCAGTTCTTC

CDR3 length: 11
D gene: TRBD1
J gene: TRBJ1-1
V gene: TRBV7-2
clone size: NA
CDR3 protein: CASYPGQAAFF
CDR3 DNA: TGTGCCAGCTACCCGGGACAGGCAGCTTTCTTT

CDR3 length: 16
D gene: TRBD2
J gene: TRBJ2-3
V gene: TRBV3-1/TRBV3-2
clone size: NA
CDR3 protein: CASSLWTSRGTDTQYF
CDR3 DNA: TGTGCCAGCAGCTTATGGACTAGCCGGGGCACAGATACGCAGTATTTT

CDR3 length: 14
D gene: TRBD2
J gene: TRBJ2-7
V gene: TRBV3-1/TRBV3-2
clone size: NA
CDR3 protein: CASSLRTSPAEQYF
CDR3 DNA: TGTGCCAGCAGTCTCCGGACTAGCCCGGCCGAGCAGTACTTC

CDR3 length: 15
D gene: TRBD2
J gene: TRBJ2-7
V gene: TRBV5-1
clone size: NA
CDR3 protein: CASSHTSGGSYEQYF
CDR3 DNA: TGCGCCAGCAGCCATACTAGCGGGGGCTCCTACGAGCAGTACTTC